This TCR beta chain was obtained from a study of early T cells in non-severe SARS-CoV-2 infection. Study-level points and caveats: VDJdb-based annotation leaned toward anti-spike CD8 responses and missed private and CD4 specificities.

Unique molecular identifiers were affixed to single, distinct cDNA molecules. A single record per CDR3 protein comes from TCRdb applying MiXCR to the 5' RACE reads. In the table there are roughly 30,000 distinct CDR3 sequences, approximately 5% of which are singletons. As for this clonotype: Its antigen is currently unknown.

The length of the CDR3 is 16 residues. CDR1 and CDR2 (germline): SGHTA, FQGTGA. V gave up 2 bases and J gave up 5 bases, with 18 bases separating them. This rearrangement joins TRBV7-3 to TRBJ1-2, with D perhaps TRBD1 (5 bases). The sequencing input was whole blood. This clonotype originated in an adult who was a healthcare worker with PCR-confirmed SARS-CoV-2 infection or an uninfected control (not recorded which). The CDR3 reads CASSLRPARDRYGYTF. DNA of the CDR3: TGTGCCAGCAGCTTACGTCCCGCCAGGGATCGGTATGGCTACACCTTC.